This T cell receptor beta chain was captured in a study of CD8+CD57+ T cells in acquired aplastic anemia. At the level of the study: CD4+ and CD8+ cells, once sorted, gave DNA averaging about 3 ug.

Germline CDR1 SQVTM, CDR2 ANQGSEA. Trimming removed 6 bases from V and 0 bases from J, with 11 bases in between. This CDR3 region has 13 residues. Genomic DNA provided the template from which TCR beta VDJ and CDR3 profiles were obtained. Each CDR3 protein gets one entry after TCRdb re-called the reads with MiXCR. The table records 150,000 to 200,000 distinct CDR3 sequences, approximately 43% of them present only once. The sample consisted of sorted CD4+, CD8+, or CD8+CD57+ T cells (not recorded which) from PBMCs. The chain links TRBV29-1 to TRBJ1-1; D is possibly TRBD1 (6 bases). The TCR sequence derives from a human donor in good health. Here the CDR3 reads CSVKDSLNTEAFF. CDR3 DNA: TGCAGCGTAAAGGACAGCCTGAACACTGAAGCTTTCTTT.